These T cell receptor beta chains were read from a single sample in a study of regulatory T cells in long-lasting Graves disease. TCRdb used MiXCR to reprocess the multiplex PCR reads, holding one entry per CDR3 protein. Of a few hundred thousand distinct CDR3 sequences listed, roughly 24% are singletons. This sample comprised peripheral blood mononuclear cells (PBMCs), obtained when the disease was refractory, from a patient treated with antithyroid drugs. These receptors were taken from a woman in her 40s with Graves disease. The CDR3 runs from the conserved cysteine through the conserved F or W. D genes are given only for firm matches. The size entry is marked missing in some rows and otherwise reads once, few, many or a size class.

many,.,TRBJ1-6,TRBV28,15,TGTGCCAGCAGTTCCACCGGGACGGGACGTGGACCCCTCCACTTT,CASSSTGTGRGPLHF
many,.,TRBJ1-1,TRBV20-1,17,TGCAGTGCTAGAGATCGGATATGGGGCAGGATGAACACTGAAGCTTTCTTT,CSARDRIWGRMNTEAFF
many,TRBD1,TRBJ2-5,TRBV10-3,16,TGTGCCACTCGGCCGGGGGACAGGGGGCTCGGAGAGACCCAGTACTTC,CATRPGDRGLGETQYF
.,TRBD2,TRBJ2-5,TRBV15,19,TGTGCCACCAGCAGAGATCTTGGGCTAGCGGGAGTTCCGTCGGAGACCCAGTACTTC,CATSRDLGLAGVPSETQYF
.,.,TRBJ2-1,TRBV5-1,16,TGCGCCAGCAGCCAAGTTTGGGCTAGCGCCAACAATGAGCAGTTCTTC,CASSQVWASANNEQFF
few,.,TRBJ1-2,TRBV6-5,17,TGTGCCAGCAGTTACGATGGGGGGCCTACCTCCTCGAGTGGCTACACCTTC,CASSYDGGPTSSSGYTF
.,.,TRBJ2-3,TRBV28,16,TGTGCCAGCAGCCCACTAGACCGCCTAGGCACAGATACGCAGTATTTT,CASSPLDRLGTDTQYF
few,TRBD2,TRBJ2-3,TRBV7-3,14,TGTGCCAGCAGCCCAGGACTAGCTACAGATACGCAGTATTTT,CASSPGLATDTQYF
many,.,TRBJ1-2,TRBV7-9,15,TGTGCCAGCAGCTTAGGGGTTCGAGTGGTCTATGGCTACACCTTC,CASSLGVRVVYGYTF
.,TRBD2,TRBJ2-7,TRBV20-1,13,TGCAGTGCTACGGGACTAGCGGGCTACGAGCAGTACTTC,CSATGLAGYEQYF
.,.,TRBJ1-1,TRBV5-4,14,TGTGCCAGCAGAGGATTCGGGGGGAACACTGAAGCTTTCTTT,CASRGFGGNTEAFF
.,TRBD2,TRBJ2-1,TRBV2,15,TGTGCCAGCAGTGCCGGGACTAGCGGATACAATGAGCAGTTCTTC,CASSAGTSGYNEQFF
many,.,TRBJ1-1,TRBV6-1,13,TGTGCCAGCAGCAGATTTCAGGGCACTGAAGCTTTCTTT,CASSRFQGTEAFF
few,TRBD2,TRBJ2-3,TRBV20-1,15,TGCAGTGCTAGACCTACTAGCGGGAAAGCAGATACGCAGTATTTT,CSARPTSGKADTQYF
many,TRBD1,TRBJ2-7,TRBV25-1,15,TGTGCCAGCAGTTCTACCGGGACAGGGACCTACGAGCAGTACTTC,CASSSTGTGTYEQYF
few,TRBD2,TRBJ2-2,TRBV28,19,TGTGCCAGCAGTTTATCCCTTTATGTGGCCGGGCGGGGGACCGGGGAGCTGTTTTTT,CASSLSLYVAGRGTGELFF
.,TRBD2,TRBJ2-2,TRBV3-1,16,TGTGCCAGCAGCCTTAGCGGGAGGGCCGTAGGCGGGGAGCTGTTTTTT,CASSLSGRAVGGELFF
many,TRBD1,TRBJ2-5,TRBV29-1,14,TGCAGCGTCCTGAAAGGGGGCTACCAAGAGACCCAGTACTTC,CSVLKGGYQETQYF
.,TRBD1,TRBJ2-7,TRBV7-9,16,TGTGCCAGCAGCCTCCGGACAGGGAATACGTGGTACGAGCAGTACTTC,CASSLRTGNTWYEQYF
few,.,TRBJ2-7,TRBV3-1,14,TGTGCCAGCAGCCAAGGCTGGGGAAGGAACGAGCAGTACTTC,CASSQGWGRNEQYF
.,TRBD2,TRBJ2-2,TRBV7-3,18,TGTGCCAGCAGCTTACAACCGGGACTAGCGGGAGGGCCCGGGGAGCTGTTTTTT,CASSLQPGLAGGPGELFF